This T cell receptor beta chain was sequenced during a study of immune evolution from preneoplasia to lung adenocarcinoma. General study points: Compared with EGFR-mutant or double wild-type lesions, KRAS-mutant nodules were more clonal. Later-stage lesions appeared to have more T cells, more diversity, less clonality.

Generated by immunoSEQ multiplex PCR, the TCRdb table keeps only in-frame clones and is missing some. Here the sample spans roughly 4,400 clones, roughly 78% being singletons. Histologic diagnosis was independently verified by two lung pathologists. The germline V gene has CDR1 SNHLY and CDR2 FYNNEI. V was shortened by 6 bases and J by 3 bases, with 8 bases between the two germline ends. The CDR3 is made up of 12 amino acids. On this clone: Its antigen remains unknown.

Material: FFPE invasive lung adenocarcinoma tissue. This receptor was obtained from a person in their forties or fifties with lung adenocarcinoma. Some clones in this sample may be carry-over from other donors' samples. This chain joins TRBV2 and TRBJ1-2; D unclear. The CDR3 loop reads CASRMADYGYTF. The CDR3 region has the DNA TGTGCCAGCAGAATGGCCGACTATGGCTACACCTTC.